This is a list of T cell receptor beta chains from one sample in a study of blood T cell repertoires in COVID-19. The assay was immunoSEQ multiplex PCR, and TCRdb's table has in-frame clones only and misses some. The table includes 170,000 or so clones, 80% to 90% detected once. The sample taken for sequencing was peripheral blood. The receptors shown here come from a man in his fifties or sixties with active or convalescent COVID-19. CDR3s include the opening cysteine and the closing phenylalanine or tryptophan. D genes are given only for firm matches. Size is stated for part of the rows, as once, few or many counts, or as a class when the clone is expanded.

clone_size: NA; d_call: TRBD2; v_call: TRBV14; j_call: TRBJ2-7; cdr3_aa: CASSQDMGLAGSYEQYF; cdr3_nt: TGTGCCAGCAGCCAAGATATGGGACTAGCGGGCTCCTACGAGCAGTACTTC
clone_size: NA; d_call: NA; v_call: TRBV10-2; j_call: TRBJ2-7; cdr3_aa: CASSPGFGYEQYF; cdr3_nt: TGCGCCAGCAGTCCAGGCTTCGGCTACGAGCAGTACTTC
clone_size: NA; d_call: NA; v_call: TRBV5-5; j_call: TRBJ2-1; cdr3_aa: CASSSSGGRTHNEQFF; cdr3_nt: TGTGCCAGCAGCTCGTCCGGTGGCAGGACTCACAATGAGCAGTTCTTC
clone_size: NA; d_call: NA; v_call: TRBV10-2; j_call: TRBJ2-1; cdr3_aa: CASRGGLASNEQFF; cdr3_nt: TGCGCCAGCAGGGGGGGGCTTGCGTCCAATGAGCAGTTCTTC
clone_size: NA; d_call: NA; v_call: TRBV19; j_call: TRBJ2-7; cdr3_aa: CASSGDFYEQYF; cdr3_nt: TGTGCCAGTAGCGGGGATTTCTACGAGCAGTACTTC
clone_size: NA; d_call: TRBD1; v_call: TRBV18; j_call: TRBJ2-3; cdr3_aa: CASSPGPGGPDTQYF; cdr3_nt: TGTGCCAGCTCACCAGGTCCAGGGGGCCCAGATACGCAGTATTTT
clone_size: NA; d_call: NA; v_call: TRBV21-1; j_call: TRBJ2-3; cdr3_aa: CASPKQGGDTDTQYF; cdr3_nt: TGTGCCAGCCCTAAACAGGGTGGGGACACAGATACGCAGTATTTT
clone_size: NA; d_call: NA; v_call: TRBV9; j_call: TRBJ2-2; cdr3_aa: CASSGLGDTGELFF; cdr3_nt: TGTGCCAGCAGCGGCCTGGGAGACACCGGGGAGCTGTTTTTT
clone_size: few; d_call: TRBD2; v_call: TRBV18; j_call: TRBJ2-2; cdr3_aa: CASSPSRTSGWTGELFF; cdr3_nt: TGTGCCAGCTCACCTTCGAGGACTAGCGGGTGGACCGGGGAGCTGTTTTTT
clone_size: NA; d_call: TRBD1; v_call: TRBV10-3; j_call: TRBJ2-7; cdr3_aa: CAISGNFGTGVSYEQYF; cdr3_nt: TGTGCCATCAGTGGGAACTTTGGGACAGGGGTTTCCTACGAGCAGTACTTC
clone_size: NA; d_call: NA; v_call: TRBV4-3; j_call: TRBJ1-4; cdr3_aa: CASSQVPGLSNEKLFF; cdr3_nt: TGCGCCAGCAGCCAAGTGCCCGGGTTAAGTAATGAAAAACTGTTTTTT
clone_size: NA; d_call: NA; v_call: TRBV4-2; j_call: TRBJ2-6; cdr3_aa: CASSDSSPGANVLTF; cdr3_nt: TGTGCCAGCAGCGACAGCTCTCCTGGGGCCAACGTCCTGACTTTC
clone_size: NA; d_call: TRBD2; v_call: TRBV4-2; j_call: TRBJ2-7; cdr3_aa: CASSQEREFGEQYF; cdr3_nt: TGTGCCAGCAGCCAAGAGCGGGAGTTCGGCGAGCAGTACTTC
clone_size: NA; d_call: NA; v_call: TRBV18; j_call: TRBJ1-2; cdr3_aa: CASSLDSNYGYTF; cdr3_nt: TGTGCCAGCTCTTTGGACAGTAACTATGGCTACACCTTC
clone_size: NA; d_call: NA; v_call: TRBV5-1; j_call: TRBJ1-5; cdr3_aa: CASSVRTRPGLYSNQPQHF; cdr3_nt: TGCGCCAGCAGCGTCCGGACTCGGCCTGGATTATATAGCAATCAGCCCCAGCATTTT
clone_size: NA; d_call: NA; v_call: TRBV7-2; j_call: TRBJ1-1; cdr3_aa: CATRGGGANTEAFF; cdr3_nt: TGTGCTACCAGAGGTGGAGGGGCGAACACTGAAGCTTTCTTT
clone_size: few; d_call: NA; v_call: TRBV18; j_call: TRBJ2-7; cdr3_aa: CASSQGPSYEQYF; cdr3_nt: TGTGCCAGCTCACAGGGGCCCTCCTACGAGCAGTACTTC
clone_size: NA; d_call: TRBD1; v_call: TRBV5-5; j_call: TRBJ2-3; cdr3_aa: CASRTTGSADTQYF; cdr3_nt: TGTGCCAGCAGAACGACAGGGTCCGCAGATACGCAGTATTTT
clone_size: once; d_call: NA; v_call: TRBV10-3; j_call: TRBJ2-1; cdr3_aa: CAISPLARGTHNEQFF; cdr3_nt: TGTGCCATCAGCCCACTAGCGAGGGGGACTCACAATGAGCAGTTCTTC
clone_size: NA; d_call: TRBD2; v_call: TRBV11-3; j_call: TRBJ2-1; cdr3_aa: CASSLGLAEGNEQFF; cdr3_nt: TGTGCCAGCAGCCTTGGACTAGCGGAGGGGAATGAGCAGTTCTTC
clone_size: NA; d_call: TRBD1; v_call: TRBV3-1/TRBV3-2; j_call: TRBJ2-5; cdr3_aa: CASSQKTGLETQYF; cdr3_nt: TGTGCCAGCAGCCAAAAGACAGGGTTGGAGACCCAGTACTTC
clone_size: NA; d_call: NA; v_call: TRBV19; j_call: TRBJ1-2; cdr3_aa: CASSMGGSYGYTF; cdr3_nt: TGTGCCAGTAGTATGGGGGGGAGCTATGGCTACACCTTC
clone_size: NA; d_call: NA; v_call: TRBV5-6; j_call: TRBJ1-1; cdr3_aa: CASSLTRTHAFF; cdr3_nt: TGTGCCAGCAGCCTCACCCGGACACATGCTTTCTTT
clone_size: NA; d_call: TRBD2; v_call: TRBV10-2; j_call: TRBJ2-3; cdr3_aa: CASSKLAGVTDTQYF; cdr3_nt: TGCGCCAGCAGCAAACTAGCGGGAGTAACAGATACGCAGTATTTT
clone_size: few; d_call: TRBD1; v_call: TRBV11-3; j_call: TRBJ2-1; cdr3_aa: CASSSGQLGYNEQFF; cdr3_nt: TGTGCCAGCAGCTCGGGACAGTTGGGCTACAATGAGCAGTTCTTC
clone_size: NA; d_call: NA; v_call: TRBV7-6; j_call: TRBJ2-5; cdr3_aa: CASSLGPLQETQYF; cdr3_nt: TGTGCCAGCAGCTTAGGGCCGCTCCAAGAGACCCAGTACTTC
clone_size: NA; d_call: NA; v_call: TRBV18; j_call: TRBJ1-2; cdr3_aa: CASSPTNYYGYTF; cdr3_nt: TGTGCCAGCTCGCCCACAAATTACTATGGCTACACCTTC
clone_size: NA; d_call: NA; v_call: TRBV19; j_call: TRBJ1-2; cdr3_aa: CASVAGGYGYTF; cdr3_nt: TGTGCCAGTGTTGCGGGGGGCTATGGCTACACCTTC
clone_size: NA; d_call: NA; v_call: TRBV6-4; j_call: TRBJ1-4; cdr3_aa: CASSDYDQKAPGIATNEKLFF; cdr3_nt: TGTGCCAGCAGTGACTACGATCAAAAGGCTCCGGGGATTGCAACTAATGAAAAACTGTTTTTT
clone_size: NA; d_call: NA; v_call: TRBV3-1/TRBV3-2; j_call: TRBJ1-5; cdr3_aa: CASSQFGQPQHF; cdr3_nt: TGTGCCAGCAGCCAATTCGGTCAGCCCCAGCATTTT